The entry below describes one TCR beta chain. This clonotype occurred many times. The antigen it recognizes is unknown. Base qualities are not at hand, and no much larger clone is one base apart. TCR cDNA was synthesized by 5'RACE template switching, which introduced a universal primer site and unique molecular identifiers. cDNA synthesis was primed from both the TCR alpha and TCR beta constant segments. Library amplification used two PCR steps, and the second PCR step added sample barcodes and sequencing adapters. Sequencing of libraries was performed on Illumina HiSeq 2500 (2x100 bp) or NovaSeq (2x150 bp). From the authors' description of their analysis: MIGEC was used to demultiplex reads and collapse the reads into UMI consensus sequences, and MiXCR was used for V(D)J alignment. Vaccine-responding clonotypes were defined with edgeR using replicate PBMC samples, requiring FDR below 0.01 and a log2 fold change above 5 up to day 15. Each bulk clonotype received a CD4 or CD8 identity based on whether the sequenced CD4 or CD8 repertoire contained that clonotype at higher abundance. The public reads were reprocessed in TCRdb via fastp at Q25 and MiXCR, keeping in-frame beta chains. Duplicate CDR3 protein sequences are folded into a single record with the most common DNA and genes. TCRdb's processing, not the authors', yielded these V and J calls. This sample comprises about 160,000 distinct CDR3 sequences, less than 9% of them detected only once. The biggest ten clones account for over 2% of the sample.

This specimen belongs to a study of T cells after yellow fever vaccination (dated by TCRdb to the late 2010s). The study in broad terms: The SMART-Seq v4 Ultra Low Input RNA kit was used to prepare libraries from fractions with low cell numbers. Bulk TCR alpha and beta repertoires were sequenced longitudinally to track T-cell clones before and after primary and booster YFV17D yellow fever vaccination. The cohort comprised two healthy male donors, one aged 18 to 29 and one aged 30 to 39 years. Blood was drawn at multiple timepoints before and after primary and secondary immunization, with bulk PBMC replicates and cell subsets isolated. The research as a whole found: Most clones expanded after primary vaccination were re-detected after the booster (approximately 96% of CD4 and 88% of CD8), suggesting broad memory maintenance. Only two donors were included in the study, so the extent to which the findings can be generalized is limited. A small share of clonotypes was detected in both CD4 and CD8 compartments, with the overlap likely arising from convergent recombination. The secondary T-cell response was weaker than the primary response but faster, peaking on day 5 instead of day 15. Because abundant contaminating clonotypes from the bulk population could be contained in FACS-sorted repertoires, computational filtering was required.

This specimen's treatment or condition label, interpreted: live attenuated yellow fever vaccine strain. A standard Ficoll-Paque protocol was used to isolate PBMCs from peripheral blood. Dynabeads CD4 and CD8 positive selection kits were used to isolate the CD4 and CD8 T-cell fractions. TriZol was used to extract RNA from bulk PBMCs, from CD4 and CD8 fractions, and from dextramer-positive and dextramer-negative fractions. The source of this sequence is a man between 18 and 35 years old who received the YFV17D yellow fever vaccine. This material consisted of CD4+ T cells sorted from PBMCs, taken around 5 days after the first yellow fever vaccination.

The DNA reads TGTGCCATCAGTGAGGCGAGAGTGGGCAATGAGCAGTTCTTC. Translated, this gives CAISEARVGNEQFF. In this chain, TRBV10-3 is recombined with TRBJ2-1; too little of a D gene remains to name it. The CDR3 starts with the cysteine, ends with the phenylalanine, and has 14 residues. Just CDR3 DNA is preserved here, 42 bases in frame from base 1. V loses 2 bases, J loses 6 bases, and the germline ends lie 11 bases apart. Via the germline V gene, CDR1 is ENHRY and CDR2 SYGVKD.